What follows are 10 T cell receptor beta chains derived from one specimen sequenced in a study of T cells in Graves' hyperthyroidism and ophthalmopathy. The CDR3 regions of TCR beta were amplified from RNA transcripts. The TCR CDR3 was amplified in a first-round RT-PCR using the HTBI primer set. MiXCR, run by TCRdb on the multiplex PCR reads, gives a single entry per CDR3 protein. Among more than 550,000 distinct CDR3 sequences listed, nearly 45% were seen once. The sample was peripheral blood or thyroid tissue (not recorded which). These receptors originate from an adult man with Graves' disease, either hyperthyroidism or ophthalmopathy (not recorded which).

About this clonotype itself: A read error may produce the germline difference seen at one junction end. The V and J genes are TRBV12-3 or TRBV12-4 and TRBJ1-3; 7 bases map to TRBD1. This CDR3 has 14 amino acids. CDR3 in amino acids: CAISGDSGGNTIYF. The CDR3 region has the DNA TGTGCCATCAGTGGGGACAGTGGTGGAAACACCATATATTTT.

This clonotype came up a few times. The V and J genes are TRBV20-1 and TRBJ2-7; 9 nucleotides line up with TRBD1. CDR3 length equals 15 residues. CDR1 is DFQATT and CDR2 is SNEGSKA in the germline V gene (reference sequence). Germline trimming cut 0 bases from V and 3 bases from J; bases unmatched to any gene: 6. The CDR3 DNA follows: TGCAGTGCTAGAGACGGGACAGGGCTAGACTACGAGCAGTACTTC. This codes for CSARDGTGLDYEQYF.

The J gene is TRBJ1-3, the V gene TRBV29-1; no clear D gene. The CDR3 contains 11 residues. The germline V and J ends were trimmed by 2 bases and 4 bases, with 3 bases remaining between them. Per germline, CDR1 SQVTM and CDR2 ANQGSEA. The CDR3 sequence is CSVELGNTIYF. CDR3 nucleotide sequence: TGCAGCGTTGAACTAGGAAACACCATATATTTT.

Worth noting for this clonotype: A clone one base away is much larger, so this may be a read error. The conserved final phenylalanine or tryptophan is absent from the CDR3, which likely points to a read error. The rearrangement links TRBV29-1 to TRBJ2-7; D gene unclear. V was trimmed by 1 base and J by 2 bases, leaving 9 bases between them. There are 13 residues in the CDR3. The germline V gene encodes CDR1 SQVTM and CDR2 ANQGSEA. CDR3 DNA: TGCAGCGTTGAAGCCCCCGATACCTACGAGCAGTACCTC. It encodes CSVEAPDTYEQYL.

The chain employs TRBV6-5 and TRBJ1-1; 8 nucleotides line up with TRBD1. Germline V lookup: CDR1 MNHEY, CDR2 SVGAGI. This CDR3 is 19 amino acids long. V shed 4 bases, J shed 5 bases, and the junction held 21 bases outside the gene matches. As DNA, the CDR3 is TGTGCCAGCAGTTCCGCGGCAGGGGGCAGGAAAGGTGGTGAAACTGAAGCTTTCTTT. It codes for CASSSAAGGRKGGETEAFF.

Remarks on this clonotype: Germline is not matched at one junction end, which may reflect a read error. The J gene is TRBJ2-7, the V gene TRBV7-2; D gene unclear. Germline V gives CDR1 SGHTA, CDR2 FQGNSA. The CDR3 covers 14 residues. CDR3 region: CASSLDRRSHEQYF. The CDR3 nucleotides read TGTGCCAGCAGCTTGGACCGCCGCTCCCACGAGCAGTACTTC.

This clonotype was seen a handful of times. The gene calls are TRBV12-3 or TRBV12-4 and TRBJ1-2, with 7 bases lining up with TRBD1. This CDR3 spans 15 amino acids. Trimming took 5 bases from V and 0 from J; bases not matched to a gene: 6. The chain's CDR3 is CASSLRDRPNYGYTF. CDR3 DNA: TGTGCCAGCAGTCTCCGGGACAGACCTAACTATGGCTACACCTTC.

The gene calls are TRBV7-9 and TRBJ2-2; no clear D gene. Trimming removed 0 bases from V and 4 bases from J, with 9 bases in between. This CDR3 spans 15 amino acids. The germline V gene has CDR1 SEHNR and CDR2 FQNEAQ (reference sequence). Here the CDR3 reads CASSLALVGTGELFF. The DNA of the CDR3 is TGTGCCAGCAGCTTAGCGTTGGTCGGCACCGGGGAGCTGTTTTTT.

V gene TRBV10-2 combines with J gene TRBJ1-1; TRBD1 is a possible D gene (6 bases). CDR3 length equals 12 residues. CDR1 is WSHSY, CDR2 SAAADI, per germline. V was cut by 4 bases and J by 5 bases, with 8 bases left in between. The CDR3 region is CASSVGQTEAFF. DNA of the CDR3: TGCGCCAGCAGTGTCGGACAGACTGAAGCTTTCTTT.

The chain links TRBV10-3 to TRBJ1-2; 9 bases are a match to TRBD1. The CDR3 is 15 residues long. Germline V gives CDR1 ENHRY, CDR2 SYGVKD. V gave up 10 bases and J gave up 1 base; unmatched junction bases: 10. For the CDR3, the DNA is TGTGCCACCGCGGGACAGGGAGACAGTAACTATGGCTACACCTTC. It yields the protein CATAGQGDSNYGYTF.